This T cell receptor beta chain was sequenced for a study of blood T cell repertoires in COVID-19. Study at large: PBMCs, B-cell-depleted T cells, or T cells were the source of the cDNA or gDNA that made up the material.

The protocol was immunoSEQ multiplex PCR, while the TCRdb copy is restricted to in-frame clones and leaves out a portion. The sample includes roughly 450,000 clones, around 91% of them seen just once. With V trimmed by 10 bases and J by 8 bases, 10 bases remained unmatched. The CDR3 contains 12 residues. CDR1 and CDR2 from the germline V gene are MNHEY and SVGAGI. Participant-reported clinical history was the basis for cohort assignment. This TCR was sampled from a man aged 18 to 29 who had recovered from COVID-19. The chain is built from TRBV6-5 and TRBJ2-5, with 7 bases fitting TRBD2. The sequencing input was PBMCs or T cells enriched from blood (not recorded which). CDR3 nucleotides: TGTGCCAACGGGGGGTTTTCGGCAACCCAGTACTTC. It codes for CANGGFSATQYF.